This T cell receptor (beta chain) derives from a study of radiotherapy plus CTLA-4 blockade in lung cancer. Study-wide background: Of all patients, more than 15% responded objectively and approximately 30% showed disease control. Study observations and caveats: After radiotherapy and ipilimumab, tumor-derived clones expanded in peripheral blood.

Ipilimumab-mediated CTLA-4 blockade plus focal radiation was given to patients having chemo-refractory metastatic non-small-cell lung cancer. Sequenced by immunoSEQ multiplex PCR; TCRdb stores in-frame clones only, minus some. The sample comprises roughly 55,000 clones, 65% to 80% of which are singletons, and about 9% rests with the top ten. The germline gives CDR1 MNHNS, CDR2 SASEGT. The CDR3 runs to 14 residues. V was clipped by 5 bases and J by 4 bases, with 15 bases between them. Details on this clone: Antigen unknown.

V is TRBV6-1 and J is TRBJ2-7, with a weak D call TRBD1 (6 bases). The TCR comes from a human donor with non-small cell lung cancer whose response to radiotherapy plus ipilimumab could not be evaluated. The sample in question was peripheral blood, obtained from a patient treated with radiotherapy plus ipilimumab. CDR3 in DNA: TGTGCCAGCAGTACCCACAGGGCGCCGTACGAGCAGTACTTC. This encodes CASSTHRAPYEQYF.